The 20 T cell receptor beta chains presented below share a single source sample, sequenced in a study of Tregs in tolerant kidney transplant recipients. Data came from immunoSEQ multiplex PCR; TCRdb stores just in-frame clones and leaves some out. The sample shows 60,000 to 65,000 clones, about 98% of them seen only once. The sample was Tregs from blood, taken before the transplant. The origin of the receptors is a human donor who received a combined kidney and bone marrow transplant.

The genes are TRBV6-5 and TRBJ2-7; D is possibly TRBD2 (6 bases). V lost 5 bases, J lost 2 bases, and 16 bases lay in between. The CDR3 runs 15 residues. Germline assignment: CDR1 MNHEY and CDR2 SVGAGI. CDR3 loop: CASSRTIIRPYEQYF. DNA for the CDR3: TGTGCCAGCAGTCGGACTATAATACGTCCCTACGAGCAGTACTTC.

The rearrangement uses TRBV2 and TRBJ2-7; D not resolved. The CDR3 covers 14 residues. Germline assignment: CDR1 SNHLY and CDR2 FYNNEI. The V gene lost 2 bases and the J gene lost 0 bases, with 8 bases spanning the gap. This CDR3 is CASSELESSYEQYF. The CDR3 DNA sequence: TGTGCCAGCAGTGAACTGGAGAGCTCCTACGAGCAGTACTTC.

The chain couples TRBV6-6 to TRBJ2-2; 12 positions agree with TRBD2. With 5 bases clipped from V and 6 bases from J, the junction kept 7 bases outside the gene matches. The CDR3 has 16 residues. Germline V gene lookup returns CDR1 MNHNY and CDR2 SVGAGI (reference sequence). The CDR3 region is CASSHRLAGASGELFF. The CDR3 bases are TGTGCCAGCAGTCACCGACTAGCGGGAGCCTCCGGGGAGCTGTTTTTT.

This clone was recorded only once. The J gene is TRBJ2-6, the V gene TRBV6-1; 7 bases map to TRBD1. Germline assignment: CDR1 MNHNS and CDR2 SASEGT. Trimming cost V 3 bases and J 0 bases; bases outside gene matches: 8. The CDR3 runs to 18 residues. Written as DNA, the CDR3 is TGTGCCAGCAGTGAGCGACAGGGTCATTCCTCTGGGGCCAACGTCCTGACTTTC. Encoded protein: CASSERQGHSSGANVLTF.

This sequence joins TRBV4-1 and TRBJ2-5; the match to TRBD2 covers 11 bases. This CDR3 has 19 residues. CDR1 is MGHRA and CDR2 is YSYEKL in the germline V gene. J was trimmed by 0 bases and V by 3 bases; bases with no gene match: 12. This CDR3 is CASSQYQVAGGAYQETQYF. Here the CDR3 DNA reads TGCGCCAGCAGCCAGTATCAGGTAGCGGGGGGGGCGTACCAAGAGACCCAGTACTTC.

This rearrangement joins TRBV5-1 to TRBJ2-3; 7 nucleotides align to TRBD2. Per the germline V gene, CDR1 is SGHRS and CDR2 is YFSETQ. There are 14 residues in the CDR3. Trimming took 4 bases from V and 5 from J; bases not matched to a gene: 7. CDR3 DNA: TGCGCCAGCAGCAGTAAGCGGGAAAAAGATACGCAGTATTTT. Translating it yields CASSSKREKDTQYF.

This CDR3 is CASSELQAIYGYTF. CDR3 sequence (DNA): TGTGCCAGCAGTGAGTTGCAGGCTATCTATGGCTACACCTTC. The genes are TRBV6-1 and TRBJ1-2; D call uncertain. CDR1 and CDR2 (germline): MNHNS, SASEGT. The CDR3 runs to 14 residues. Trimming cost V 3 bases and J 4 bases, with 12 bases left between them.

The chain recombines TRBV9 with TRBJ2-2, with D possibly matching TRBD1 (6 bases). V was cut by 6 bases and J by 3 bases, with 21 bases left in between. The V gene's germline CDR1 is SGDLS and CDR2 YYNGEE. CDR3 length: 17 amino acids. This CDR3 is CASNPGTFVPHTGELFF. In DNA, the CDR3 is TGTGCCAGCAACCCCGGGACATTCGTTCCCCACACCGGGGAGCTGTTTTTT.

This sequence joins TRBV29-1 and TRBJ2-7, with a possible D match to TRBD2 (5 bases). This CDR3 contains 14 residues. The ends were cut back, 4 bases at V and 2 bases at J, with 15 bases in the middle. The germline CDR1 and CDR2 sequences are SQVTM and ANQGSEA. The CDR3: CSVVPSGLTYEQYF. Here the CDR3 DNA reads TGCAGCGTTGTCCCCAGCGGACTGACCTACGAGCAGTACTTC.

V is TRBV5-4 and J is TRBJ2-1; 16 bases align to TRBD2. Germline lookup yields CDR1 SGHNT and CDR2 YYREEE (reference sequence). The junction had 8 bases not matched to a gene; V was cut back by 4 bases and J by 4 bases. The CDR3 has 18 amino acids. In nucleotides, the CDR3 is TGTGCCAGCAGCCGGGGACTAGCGGGAGGGAGAGGGTACAATGAGCAGTTCTTC. This sequence encodes CASSRGLAGGRGYNEQFF.

The chain has TRBV27 and TRBJ1-2, with D hard to call. This CDR3 contains 16 residues. Germline assignment: CDR1 MNHEY and CDR2 SMNVEV (reference sequence). The V end was cut by 6 bases, the J end by 5 bases, with 22 bases between. DNA for the CDR3: TGTGCCAGCAGACCCCATAGAAAGGGAGGGATATATGGCTACACCTTC. It encodes CASRPHRKGGIYGYTF.

The V and J genes are TRBV29-1 and TRBJ2-3, with TRBD2 identical over 9 bases. The CDR3 has 15 amino acids. V lost 1 base and J lost 0; bases outside the gene matches: 2. Germline lookup yields CDR1 SQVTM and CDR2 ANQGSEA. CDR3 in amino acids: CSVEGLAASTDTQYF. The CDR3 region has the DNA TGCAGCGTTGAAGGACTAGCGGCTAGCACAGATACGCAGTATTTT.

The chain combines TRBV28 with TRBJ1-2, with a tentative D call TRBD1 (5 bases). The V gene's germline CDR1 is MDHEN and CDR2 SYDVKM. This CDR3 is 19 amino acids long. V lost 3 bases and J lost 3, with 26 bases in between. The CDR3 reads CASSFSPWSYWGVDYGYTF. DNA of the CDR3: TGTGCCAGCAGTTTTTCACCATGGAGTTATTGGGGGGTAGACTATGGCTACACCTTC.

The chain joins TRBV2 to TRBJ1-4, with D perhaps TRBD1 (6 bases). Germline values: CDR1 SNHLY, CDR2 FYNNEI. Trimming pared 5 bases from V and 8 bases from J, leaving 27 bases between. There are 18 residues in the CDR3. CDR3 in DNA: TGTGCCAGCAGTAGGACTCGTGATTTACAGGGAGAGAGGGAAAAACTGTTTTTT. Its translation is CASSRTRDLQGEREKLFF.

The sample holds one count of this clone. CDR3 in amino acids: CASSPRDTVWDEQYF. In DNA, the CDR3 is TGTGCCAGCTCCCCCCGGGACACTGTCTGGGACGAGCAGTACTTC. The V gene is TRBV18, the J gene TRBJ2-7; D is possibly TRBD1 (6 bases). Germline loops: CDR1 KGHSH, CDR2 LQKENI. With 6 bases removed from V and 5 bases from J, the gap between germline ends came to 20 bases. The CDR3 loop spans 15 amino acids.

This clone was picked up one time. The rearrangement uses TRBV15 and TRBJ1-1; D not certain. Trimming cost V 0 bases and J 0 bases, with 11 bases left between them. In germline, CDR1 is LNHNV, CDR2 YYDKDF (reference sequence). This CDR3 has 16 residues. CDR3 region: CATSRDFSRMNTEAFF. The DNA for the CDR3 is TGTGCCACCAGCAGAGATTTCTCGCGGATGAACACTGAAGCTTTCTTT. The entire variable domain, with the rest obtained from reference TRBV15 and TRBJ1-1, is as follows: DAMVIQNPRYQVTQFGKPVTLSCSQTLNHNVMYWYQQKSSQAPKLLFHYYDKDFNNEADTPDNFQSRRPNTSFCFLDIRSPGLGDTAMYLCATSRDFSRMNTEAFFGQGTRLTVV.

The chain links TRBV4-3 to TRBJ1-3; tentative D call: TRBD1 (6 bases). This CDR3 is 16 amino acids long. Trimming left V 1 base short and J 4 bases short, with 14 bases between. Germline lookup yields CDR1 LGHNA and CDR2 YSLEER. The CDR3 loop reads CASSQGVQGSGNTIYF. The DNA of the CDR3 is TGCGCCAGCAGCCAAGGGGTGCAGGGGTCGGGAAACACCATATATTTT.

The chain combines TRBV7-9 with TRBJ2-7; D might be TRBD1 (6 bases). The CDR3 spans 18 residues. V lost 2 bases and J lost 3, with 23 bases in between. The germline gives CDR1 SEHNR, CDR2 FQNEAQ (reference sequence). CDR3 residues: CASSLSLLPGTLDYEQYF. In nucleotides, the CDR3 is TGTGCCAGCAGCTTATCCCTATTACCCGGGACACTCGACTACGAGCAGTACTTC.

V gene TRBV19 combines with J gene TRBJ2-3; perhaps TRBD1 as D (6 bases). CDR3 size: 19 residues. The germline gives CDR1 LNHDA, CDR2 SQIVND (reference sequence). V was cut by 3 bases and J by 2 bases, with 24 bases left in between. Here the CDR3 DNA reads TGTGCCAGTAGTATTGGGGGCTATATGGATACCATCATCACAGATACGCAGTATTTT. This encodes CASSIGGYMDTIITDTQYF.

The V gene is TRBV10-3, the J gene TRBJ2-5; 9 bases map to TRBD1. Germline loops: CDR1 ENHRY, CDR2 SYGVKD. The CDR3 is made up of 15 amino acids. After removal of 4 bases from V and 5 bases from J, the junction contained 8 bases not matched to a gene. In DNA, the CDR3 is TGTGCCATCAGTGGAGGACAGGGGTTTCCGGAGACCCAGTACTTC. As protein: CAISGGQGFPETQYF.